This is a list of T cell receptor beta chains from one sample in a study of cytomegalovirus exposure and HLA in healthy donors. The protocol was immunoSEQ multiplex PCR, while the TCRdb copy is restricted to in-frame clones and leaves out a portion. The sample data list tens of thousands of clones. Sequenced sample: PBMCs. All receptors derive from a female donor in good health and CMV-seronegative. Both conserved end residues are part of each CDR3. A D gene is named only where the DNA matches it firmly.

DNA,CDR3,V,D,J
TGTGCCAGCTCAGAGACAGTTAATTCACCCCTCCACTTT,CASSETVNSPLHF,TRBV18,-,TRBJ1-6
TGTGCCAGTAGTATAGGGGGCGGGAGGGCTGAAGCTTTCTTT,CASSIGGGRAEAFF,TRBV19,-,TRBJ1-1
TGTGCCAGTCGCGGGACAGTATATACCGGGGAGCTGTTTTTT,CASRGTVYTGELFF,TRBV18,-,TRBJ2-2
TGTGCCAGCAGCTTAATCTCCGGCACTGAAGCTTTCTTT,CASSLISGTEAFF,TRBV7-9,-,TRBJ1-1
TGTGCCAGCAGCGTACTCCCGGGACTCTACGAGCAGTACTTC,CASSVLPGLYEQYF,TRBV7-9,-,TRBJ2-7
TGTGCCAGCAGTGAAAGTGGAGCCCATTTTATCTACACCTTC,CASSESGAHFIYTF,TRBV2,-,TRBJ1-2
TGTGCCAGCAGCTTGGCGGGTGGGAACACTGAAGCTTTCTTT,CASSLAGGNTEAFF,TRBV5-6,-,TRBJ1-1
TGTGCCAGCAGTTTAGGACCCAGGGGCACTGAAGCTTTCTTT,CASSLGPRGTEAFF,TRBV28,-,TRBJ1-1
TGCAGTGCATCCCGCACCGGGGTATCGACCTTC,CSASRTGVSTF,TRBV20-1,-,TRBJ1-2
TGTGCCAGCAGCTTATTCTGGGCCCAAGAGACCCAGTACTTC,CASSLFWAQETQYF,TRBV11-2,-,TRBJ2-5
TGTGCCTGGAGTTCCTACACAGATACGCAGTATTTT,CAWSSYTDTQYF,TRBV30,-,TRBJ2-3
TGTGCCAGTAGTCCCGGACTAGCCCACCGCTACGAGCAGTACTTC,CASSPGLAHRYEQYF,TRBV19,TRBD2,TRBJ2-7
TGTGCCAGCAGCCTAGGTGGTTTAGGTGAAAAACTGTTTTTT,CASSLGGLGEKLFF,TRBV6-6,-,TRBJ1-4
TGTGCCACCAGCAGGAGTCGACAGGGGAACACTGAAGCTTTCTTT,CATSRSRQGNTEAFF,TRBV15,TRBD1,TRBJ1-1
TGTGCCAGCAGTTACTCCTCGACAGGGGGAAGGGAAAAACTGTTTTTT,CASSYSSTGGREKLFF,TRBV6-5,TRBD1,TRBJ1-4
TGTGCCAGCAGCCGAGCAGGGGGCGATGAGACCCAGTACTTC,CASSRAGGDETQYF,TRBV4-2,TRBD1,TRBJ2-5
TGTGCCAGCAGCGTAGCTACTAACACCGGGGAGCTGTTTTTT,CASSVATNTGELFF,TRBV9,-,TRBJ2-2
TGTGCCAGCTCACCGAATTCAGGGGACACTGAAGCTTTCTTT,CASSPNSGDTEAFF,TRBV18,-,TRBJ1-1
TGTGCCAGCAGCCAAGAAATGCAGGGGGTGGGAACTGAAGCTTTCTTT,CASSQEMQGVGTEAFF,TRBV4-2,TRBD1,TRBJ1-1
TGTGCCAGCAGCGTAGCACCAGGGAGCAATCAGCCCCAGCATTTT,CASSVAPGSNQPQHF,TRBV9,-,TRBJ1-5
TGTGCCAGCAGCCTAGACAGTTTCACTGAAGCTTTCTTT,CASSLDSFTEAFF,TRBV5-4,-,TRBJ1-1
TGTGCCAGTAGTAGGAACTACCACACCGGGGAGCTGTTTTTT,CASSRNYHTGELFF,TRBV19,-,TRBJ2-2
TGTGCCAGCAGCTATAAGGGGGGGACTGAAGCTTTCTTT,CASSYKGGTEAFF,TRBV7-2,-,TRBJ1-1
TGTGCCTGGAGTGTTGGGACAGGGTCAGCTTTCTTT,CAWSVGTGSAFF,TRBV30,TRBD1,TRBJ1-1
TGCGCCAGCAGCTTGAACCCCGGGACTCTAGGCACAGATACGCAGTATTTT,CASSLNPGTLGTDTQYF,TRBV5-1,-,TRBJ2-3
TGTGCCGCGGGGGCGGGGGCCTACGAGCAGTACTTC,CAAGAGAYEQYF,TRBV30,-,TRBJ2-7
TGTGCCAGCACCCAGACGAACACCGGGGAGCTGTTTTTT,CASTQTNTGELFF,TRBV7-8,-,TRBJ2-2
TGTGCCAGCAGTTTGGCAGTTAACTATGGCTACACCTTC,CASSLAVNYGYTF,TRBV28,-,TRBJ1-2
TGCGCCAGCAGCCAAGAACCCCCTCCGACGAGGGCCGGGGAGCTGTTTTTT,CASSQEPPPTRAGELFF,TRBV4-1,-,TRBJ2-2
TGTGCCAGCAGCTTAGGCTATTTTTCGGAAGCTTTCTTT,CASSLGYFSEAFF,TRBV13,-,TRBJ1-1
TGTGCCAGCAGTAGCGACAGCAATAATTCACCCCTCCACTTT,CASSSDSNNSPLHF,TRBV6-5,-,TRBJ1-6